Presented here are 14 T cell receptor beta chains from one specimen sequenced in a study of cytomegalovirus exposure and HLA in healthy donors (dated by TCRdb to about 2017). Library prep was done by the immunoSEQ multiplex PCR assay. For the multiplex PCR, a mixture combining 60 forward primers for TCR Vbeta segments and 13 reverse primers for TCR Jbeta segments was used. This is the immuneACCESS table as TCRdb keeps it, with only in-frame sequences that have V and J called. A part of the clones is gone; compared with another copy, unresolved V genes explain less than half, and the rest is unexplained. The sample yields 150,000 to 200,000 clones; roughly 77% were counted once. Roughly 1.6% of the sample rests with the top ten. Sample: PBMCs. Receptor source: a woman between 50 and 59 years old in good health and CMV-seronegative.

The chain links TRBV7-6 to TRBJ2-3, with 7 bases aligning to TRBD1. The CDR3 consists of 19 residues. Germline CDR1 and CDR2: SGHVS and FNYEAQ. The V and J ends lost 1 base and 0 bases, in that order; junction bases with no gene match: 13. The CDR3 DNA follows: TGTGCCAGCAGCTTAGGGGCCGGGACAGCAATTTCTAGCACAGATACGCAGTATTTT. This translates into CASSLGAGTAISSTDTQYF.

The V gene is TRBV5-1, the J gene TRBJ2-7; weak D call: TRBD2 (5 bases). From germline, CDR1 is SGHRS and CDR2 YFSETQ. V lost 4 bases, J lost 6 bases, and 14 bases lay in between. The CDR3 has 13 residues. CDR3 nucleotide sequence: TGCGCCAGCAGCACACCTGAGGGTCTCGAGCAGTACTTC. It specifies CASSTPEGLEQYF.

CDR3 amino acids: CASSLAPVAGNEQFF. The DNA for the CDR3 is TGCGCCAGCAGCTTGGCCCCAGTGGCAGGGAATGAGCAGTTCTTC. V gene TRBV5-1 combines with J gene TRBJ2-1; the D gene is possibly TRBD1 (5 bases). Trimming removed 0 bases from V and 7 bases from J, with 14 bases in between. Germline assignment: CDR1 SGHRS and CDR2 YFSETQ. CDR3 length: 15 residues.

This clone came up once. The chain has TRBV10-3 and TRBJ2-1, with TRBD2 matching 10 bases. The CDR3 consists of 15 residues. V dropped 6 bases and J dropped 4; count of bases not matched to a gene: 6. Germline loops: CDR1 ENHRY, CDR2 SYGVKD. Written as DNA, the CDR3 is TGTGCCATCAGCGCTGGACTAGCGGATTACAATGAGCAGTTCTTC. It yields the protein CAISAGLADYNEQFF.

This clone was observed a single time. The chain has TRBV19 and TRBJ1-1; 9 bases fit TRBD1. The CDR3 extends over 17 amino acids. Germline assignment: CDR1 LNHDA and CDR2 SQIVND (reference sequence). Losses at the gene ends were 5 bases for V and 7 bases for J; bases not matched to a gene: 17. In DNA, the CDR3 is TGTGCCAGTAGTTTTCCGAGGGGGGGGACAGGGATGGGTGAAGCTTTCTTT. Amino acids: CASSFPRGGTGMGEAFF.

This rearrangement joins TRBV4-3 to TRBJ2-7, with TRBD2 matching 11 bases. CDR1 and CDR2 from the germline V gene are LGHNA and YSLEER. This CDR3 has 20 residues. Losses at the gene ends were 2 bases for V and 2 bases for J; bases not matched to a gene: 17. CDR3 sequence reads: CASSQSPGLAVHLGAYEQYF. CDR3 DNA: TGCGCCAGCAGCCAATCACCGGGACTAGCGGTGCACCTCGGGGCCTACGAGCAGTACTTC.

The chain links TRBV7-3 to TRBJ2-7; 9 nucleotides agree with TRBD1. Per the germline V gene, CDR1 is SGHTA and CDR2 is FQGTGA. There are 15 residues in the CDR3. V lost 5 bases, J lost 7 bases, and 12 bases stayed unmatched. In DNA form, the CDR3 reads TGTGCCAGCAGCCCGGGGGGACAGGGATATGATGAGCAGTACTTC. It translates to CASSPGGQGYDEQYF. The full variable domain, with the rest looked up from reference TRBV7-3 and TRBJ2-7, is GAGVSQTPSNKVTEKGKYVELRCDPISGHTALYWYRQSLGQGPEFLIYFQGTGAADDSGLPNDRFFAVRPEGSVSTLKIQRTERGDSAVYLCASSPGGQGYDEQYFGPGTRLTVT.

The chain couples TRBV30 to TRBJ1-2, with 8 bases that match TRBD1. V shed 2 bases, J shed 8 bases, and the junction held 13 bases outside the gene matches. Germline V lookup: CDR1 GTSNPN, CDR2 SVGIG (reference sequence). The CDR3 has 15 residues. The CDR3 region is CAWSKGQGSLGGYTF. The CDR3 region has the DNA TGTGCCTGGAGTAAAGGACAGGGATCGTTAGGAGGCTACACCTTC.

The chain carries TRBV19 and TRBJ1-5; D gene ambiguous. Between the trimmed V and J ends, which lost 6 bases and 1 base, there was a span of 13 bases. The CDR3 contains 15 residues. Germline lookup yields CDR1 LNHDA and CDR2 SQIVND (reference sequence). CDR3 loop: CASRVNGGSNQPQHF. In nucleotides, the CDR3 is TGTGCCAGTAGAGTGAATGGCGGGAGCAATCAGCCCCAGCATTTT.

This rearrangement joins TRBV7-8 to TRBJ2-6; D is undetermined. V lost 3 bases, J lost 0 bases, and 12 bases lay in between. The CDR3 has 17 amino acids. Germline-derived CDR1 and CDR2 are SGHVS and FQNEAQ. The CDR3 spells CASSFRTASSGANVLTF. The CDR3 coding sequence is TGTGCCAGCAGCTTTAGAACGGCTAGCTCTGGGGCCAACGTCCTGACTTTC.

This clone came up once. The rearrangement uses TRBV9 and TRBJ2-6; possibly TRBD1 or TRBD2 for D (6 bases each). CDR3 length: 16 amino acids. The germline V gene has CDR1 SGDLS and CDR2 YYNGEE. Between the trimmed V and J ends, which lost 4 bases and 2 bases, there was a span of 13 bases. CDR3 in DNA: TGTGCCAGCAGCTTAGGAGGGGGAGCTGGGGCCAACGTCCTGACTTTC. As protein: CASSLGGGAGANVLTF. The variable domain in full, completed from reference TRBV9 and TRBJ2-6, reads DSGVTQTPKHLITATGQRVTLRCSPRSGDLSVYWYQQSLDQGLQFLIQYYNGEERAKGNILERFSAQQFPDLHSELNLSSLELGDSALYFCASSLGGGAGANVLTFGAGSRLTVL.

This clone was seen only a few times. The chain links TRBV4-1 to TRBJ1-4; weak D call: TRBD1 (6 bases). V was clipped by 2 bases and J by 0 bases, with 7 bases between them. This CDR3 spans 15 amino acids. Germline V gene sequence: CDR1 MGHRA, CDR2 YSYEKL. In DNA, the CDR3 is TGCGCCAGCAGCCAACAGGGGCCAACTAATGAAAAACTGTTTTTT. This gives the protein CASSQQGPTNEKLFF.

This chain connects TRBV7-6 to TRBJ2-1; the match to TRBD1 covers 8 bases. The CDR3 sequence is 14 residues long. CDR1 is SGHVS and CDR2 is FNYEAQ in the germline V gene. V lost 5 bases to trimming and J lost 3 bases; unmatched junction nucleotides: 3. The CDR3 is CASSQGQGYNEQFF. The CDR3 region has the DNA TGTGCCAGCAGCCAAGGACAGGGCTACAATGAGCAGTTCTTC.

This chain connects TRBV4-3 to TRBJ2-1, with D unresolved. CDR1 is LGHNA and CDR2 is YSLEER in the germline V gene. The CDR3 has 15 amino acids. Trimming pared 0 bases from V and 5 bases from J, leaving 11 bases between. Written as DNA, the CDR3 is TGCGCCAGCAGCCAAGAGGTACTGCGAGACAATGAGCAGTTCTTC. This gives the protein CASSQEVLRDNEQFF.